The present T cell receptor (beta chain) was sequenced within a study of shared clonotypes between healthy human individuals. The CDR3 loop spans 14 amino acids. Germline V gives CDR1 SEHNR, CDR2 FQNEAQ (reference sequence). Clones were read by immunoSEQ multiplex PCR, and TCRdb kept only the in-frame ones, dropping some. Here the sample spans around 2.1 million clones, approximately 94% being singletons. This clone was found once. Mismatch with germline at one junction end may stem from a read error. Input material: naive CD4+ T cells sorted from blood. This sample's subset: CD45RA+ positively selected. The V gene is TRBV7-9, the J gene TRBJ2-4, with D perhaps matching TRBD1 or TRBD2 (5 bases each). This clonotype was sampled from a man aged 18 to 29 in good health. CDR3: CASSFRDARNIQYF. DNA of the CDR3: TGTGCCAGCAGCTTCCGGGACGCCAGAAACATTCAGTACTTC.